The T cell receptor beta chain under discussion was sequenced for a study of regulatory T cells in long-lasting Graves disease. Trimming pared 3 bases from V and 0 bases from J, leaving 13 bases between. The CDR3 extends over 15 amino acids. Germline CDR1 is DFQATT and CDR2 is SNEGSKA (reference sequence). The time point is: newly diagnosed GD, antithyroid drugs for less than 3 months. PBMCs provided the RNA from which the TCR library was made. Researchers made TCR beta libraries by using iRepertoire HTBI primers and running Arm-PCR on CDR3 regions. TCRdb recomputed calls from the multiplex PCR reads with MiXCR, one row per CDR3 protein. The repertoire holds approximately 460,000 distinct CDR3 sequences, about a sixth seen once, with about 10% in the top ten. Separately, the same data were catalogued under a study of T cells in Graves' hyperthyroidism and ophthalmopathy. That work contributes: Researchers barred patients who had uncontrolled infection, other autoimmune disease, pregnancy or lactation.

Here the sequenced sample was peripheral blood mononuclear cells (PBMCs), taken at new diagnosis, from a patient treated with antithyroid drugs. The chain recombines TRBV20-1 with TRBJ2-3; TRBD2 might be the D (5 bases). The sequence came from a woman between 25 and 40 years old with Graves disease. The CDR3: CSARQAETSTDTQYF. The CDR3 region has the DNA TGCAGTGCTAGGCAAGCGGAGACTAGCACAGATACGCAGTATTTT.